This is a list of T cell receptor beta chains from one sample in a study of cytomegalovirus exposure and HLA in healthy donors. TCRdb's table, derived via immunoSEQ multiplex PCR, lists solely in-frame clones and lacks some. The sample carries fewer than 250,000 clones, 80% to 90% recorded once. Sample: PBMCs. The source of these receptors is a man in his thirties or forties in good health and CMV-seronegative. The CDR3 runs from the conserved cysteine through the conserved F or W. Each record gives: J gene, V gene, clone size, D gene, CDR3 DNA, CDR3 protein. D genes are given only for firm matches. The size entry is marked missing in some rows and otherwise reads once, few, many or a size class.

>TRBJ1-4|TRBV28|NA|TRBD1
TGTGCCACGGAAGCCGGGACAGTGAATGAAAAACTGTTTTTT
CATEAGTVNEKLFF
>TRBJ2-3|TRBV19|NA|NA
TGTGCCAGTAGTATACAGGAGGGAGATACGCAGTATTTT
CASSIQEGDTQYF
>TRBJ1-1|TRBV7-9|NA|NA
TGTGCCAGCAGCTCCTTTTTCTCAGGGGCCGCTTTCTTT
CASSSFFSGAAFF
>TRBJ2-1|TRBV28|once|TRBD2
TGTGCCAGCAGTTTAGGCGGAGTAGCGGGGGGCAGTTATAATGAGCAGTTCTTC
CASSLGGVAGGSYNEQFF
>TRBJ2-2|TRBV6-6|NA|TRBD1
TGTGCCAGCAGGTCCGGGACAGCGAACACCGGGGAGCTGTTTTTT
CASRSGTANTGELFF
>TRBJ1-1|TRBV19|NA|NA
TGTGCCAGTAGTATCCTGACAGAGAACACTGAAGCTTTCTTT
CASSILTENTEAFF
>TRBJ1-2|TRBV28|NA|NA
TGTGCCAGCAGGGGAGAGGGCTACACCTTC
CASRGEGYTF
>TRBJ1-5|TRBV18|NA|NA
TGTGCCAGCTCACCGGACCCCGTAAGGGGCGGGCCCCAGCATTTT
CASSPDPVRGGPQHF
>TRBJ2-5|TRBV4-1|NA|TRBD2
TGCGCCAGCAGCCCCACGGCTAGCGGGGCTACCCAGTACTTC
CASSPTASGATQYF
>TRBJ2-7|TRBV10-3|NA|TRBD1
TGTGCCATCAGTAGGACAGGGGACGGCTCCTACGAGCAGTACTTC
CAISRTGDGSYEQYF
>TRBJ2-3|TRBV2|NA|TRBD2
TGTGCCAGCAGTGAAGAGGGGGGACTAGCGGCGAGCACAGATACGCAGTATTTT
CASSEEGGLAASTDTQYF
>TRBJ2-5|TRBV5-1|NA|TRBD2
TGCGCCAGCAGCTTGGAGCTAGCGGGGGGGGAAGAGACCCAGTACTTC
CASSLELAGGEETQYF
>TRBJ2-5|TRBV6-1|NA|NA
TGTGCCAGCAGTGCCTATCAACCCGGAGGGGAGACCCAGTACTTC
CASSAYQPGGETQYF